A single count supports the clone carrying this T cell receptor beta chain. Antigen unknown. The authors distributed each subset's genomic DNA evenly over several immunoSEQ plates. Spread over ten immunoSEQ deep assay plates, unsorted PBMC DNA underwent sequencing. Profiling relied on immunoSEQ multiplex PCR, and the TCRdb table lists in-frame clones only, not all of them. Among hundreds of thousands of clones listed, more than 75% were seen once. This sample stems from a study of shared clonotypes between healthy human individuals. Study results and caveats: What limited the represented genetic and exposure-history diversity was the small number of donors.

With 6 bases removed from V and 4 bases from J, the gap between germline ends came to 9 bases. The CDR3 runs 13 residues. The V gene's germline CDR1 is SEHNR and CDR2 FQNEAQ (reference sequence). Sequencing was performed on PBMCs. The TCR originated in a woman in her thirties or forties in good health. Some clones in this sample may be carry-over from other donors' samples. The chain joins TRBV7-9 to TRBJ2-2; D remains unclear. CDR3 region: CASSPRVTGELFF. DNA for the CDR3: TGTGCCAGCAGTCCTCGGGTCACCGGGGAGCTGTTTTTT.